This T cell receptor beta chain was documented in a study of blood T cell repertoires in COVID-19. Assay: immunoSEQ multiplex PCR; the TCRdb copy retains only in-frame clones and omits some. In the table there are approximately 220,000 clones, roughly nine tenths of which are singletons. Per the germline V gene, CDR1 is MNHEY and CDR2 is SMNVEV (reference sequence). The CDR3 spans 16 residues. V was cut by 0 bases and J by 2 bases, with 11 bases left in between. Participant-given clinical history determined each cohort assignment. The clonotype comes from a young woman in a cohort exposed to, infected with or recovered from COVID-19 (not recorded which). The chain combines TRBV27 with TRBJ1-3; D not resolved. The source material was PBMCs or T cells enriched from blood (not recorded which). CDR3 sequence: CASSLSIGEPGNTIYF. The CDR3 DNA reads TGTGCCAGCAGTTTATCAATCGGGGAACCTGGAAACACCATATATTTT.